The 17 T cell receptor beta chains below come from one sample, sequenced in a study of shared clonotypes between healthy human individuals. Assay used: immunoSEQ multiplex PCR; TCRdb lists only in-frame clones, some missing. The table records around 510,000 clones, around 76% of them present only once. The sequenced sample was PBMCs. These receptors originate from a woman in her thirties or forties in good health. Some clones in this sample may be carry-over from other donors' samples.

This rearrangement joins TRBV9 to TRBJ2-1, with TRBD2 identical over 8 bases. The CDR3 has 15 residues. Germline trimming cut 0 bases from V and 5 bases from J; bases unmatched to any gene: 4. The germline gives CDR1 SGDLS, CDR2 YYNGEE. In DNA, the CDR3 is TGTGCCAGCAGCGTAGACGGGACTAGACACAATGAGCAGTTCTTC. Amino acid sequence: CASSVDGTRHNEQFF. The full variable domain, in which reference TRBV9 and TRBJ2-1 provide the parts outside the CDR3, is DSGVTQTPKHLITATGQRVTLRCSPRSGDLSVYWYQQSLDQGLQFLIQYYNGEERAKGNILERFSAQQFPDLHSELNLSSLELGDSALYFCASSVDGTRHNEQFFGPGTRLTVL.

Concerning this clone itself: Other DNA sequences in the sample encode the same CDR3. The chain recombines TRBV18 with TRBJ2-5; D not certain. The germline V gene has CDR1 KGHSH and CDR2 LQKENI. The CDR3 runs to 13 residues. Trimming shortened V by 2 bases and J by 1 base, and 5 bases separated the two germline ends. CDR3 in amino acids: CASSPNPQETQYF. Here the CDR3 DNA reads TGTGCCAGCTCACCAAACCCCCAAGAGACCCAGTACTTC.

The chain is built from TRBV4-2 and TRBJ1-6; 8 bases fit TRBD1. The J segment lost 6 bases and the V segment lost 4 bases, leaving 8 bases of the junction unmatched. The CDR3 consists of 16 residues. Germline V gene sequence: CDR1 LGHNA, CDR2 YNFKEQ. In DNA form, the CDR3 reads TGTGCCAGCAGCCCTCGACAGGGGCAGGGTAATTCACCCCTCCACTTT. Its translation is CASSPRQGQGNSPLHF.

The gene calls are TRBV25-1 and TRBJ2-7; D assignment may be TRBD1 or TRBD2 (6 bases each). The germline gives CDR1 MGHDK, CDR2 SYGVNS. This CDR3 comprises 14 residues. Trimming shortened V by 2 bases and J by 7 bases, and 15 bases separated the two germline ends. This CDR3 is CASSEGPGASEQYF. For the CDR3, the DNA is TGTGCCAGCAGTGAAGGCCCGGGGGCGAGTGAGCAGTACTTC.

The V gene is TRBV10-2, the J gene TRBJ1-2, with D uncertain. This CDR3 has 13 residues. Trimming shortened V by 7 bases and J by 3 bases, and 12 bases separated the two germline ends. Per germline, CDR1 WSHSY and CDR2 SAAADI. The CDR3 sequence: CASTPQAHYGYTF. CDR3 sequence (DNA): TGCGCCAGCACCCCTCAGGCTCACTATGGCTACACCTTC.

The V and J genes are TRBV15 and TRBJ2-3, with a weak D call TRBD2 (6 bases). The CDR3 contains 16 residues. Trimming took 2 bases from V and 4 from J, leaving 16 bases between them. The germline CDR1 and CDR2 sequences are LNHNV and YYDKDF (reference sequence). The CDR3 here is CATSRRGGPISDTQYF. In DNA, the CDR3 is TGTGCCACCAGCAGACGAGGAGGGCCGATTTCAGATACGCAGTATTTT.

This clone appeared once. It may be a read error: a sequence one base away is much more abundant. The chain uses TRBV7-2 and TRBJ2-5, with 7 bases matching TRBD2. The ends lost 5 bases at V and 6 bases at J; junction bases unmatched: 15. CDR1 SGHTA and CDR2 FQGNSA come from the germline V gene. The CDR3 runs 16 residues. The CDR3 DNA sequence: TGTGCCAGCAGCCCACCTTTGGCGGGAGATCGGAAGACCCAGTACTTC. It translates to CASSPPLAGDRKTQYF.

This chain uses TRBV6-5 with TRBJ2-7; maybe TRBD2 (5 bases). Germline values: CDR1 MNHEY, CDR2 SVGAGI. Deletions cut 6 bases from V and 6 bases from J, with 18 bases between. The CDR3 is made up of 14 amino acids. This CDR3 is CASRLGSQLGEQYF. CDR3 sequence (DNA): TGTGCCAGCAGGTTGGGGAGTCAGCTAGGCGAGCAGTACTTC.

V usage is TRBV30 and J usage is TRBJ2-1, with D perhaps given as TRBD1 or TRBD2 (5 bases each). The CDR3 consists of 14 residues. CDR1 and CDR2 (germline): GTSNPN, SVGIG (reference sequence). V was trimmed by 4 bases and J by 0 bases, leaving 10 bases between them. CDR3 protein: CAWNGAYSYNEQFF. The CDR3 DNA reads TGTGCCTGGAACGGGGCCTACTCCTACAATGAGCAGTTCTTC.

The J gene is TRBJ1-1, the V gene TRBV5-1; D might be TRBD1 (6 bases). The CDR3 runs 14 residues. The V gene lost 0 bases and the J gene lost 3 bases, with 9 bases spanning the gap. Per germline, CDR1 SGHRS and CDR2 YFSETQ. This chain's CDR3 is CASSLVPGDTEAFF. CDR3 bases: TGCGCCAGCAGCTTGGTTCCAGGGGACACTGAAGCTTTCTTT. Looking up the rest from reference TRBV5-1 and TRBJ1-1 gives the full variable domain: KAGVTQTPRYLIKTRGQQVTLSCSPISGHRSVSWYQQTPGQGLQFLFEYFSETQRNKGNFPGRFSGRQFSNSRSEMNVSTLELGDSALYLCASSLVPGDTEAFFGQGTRLTVV.

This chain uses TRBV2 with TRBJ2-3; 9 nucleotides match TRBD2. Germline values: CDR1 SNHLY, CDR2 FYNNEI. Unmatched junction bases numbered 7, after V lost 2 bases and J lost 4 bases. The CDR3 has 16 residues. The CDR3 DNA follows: TGTGCCAGCAGTGAAAGACGGGCGGGAGGGCCAGATACGCAGTATTTT. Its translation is CASSERRAGGPDTQYF.

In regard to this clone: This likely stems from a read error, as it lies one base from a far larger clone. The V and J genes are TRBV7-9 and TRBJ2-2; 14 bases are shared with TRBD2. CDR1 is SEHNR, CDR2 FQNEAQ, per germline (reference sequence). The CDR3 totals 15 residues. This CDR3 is CASGGLAGGTGELSF. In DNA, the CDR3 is TGTGCCAGCGGTGGACTAGCGGGAGGCACCGGGGAGCTGTCTTTT.

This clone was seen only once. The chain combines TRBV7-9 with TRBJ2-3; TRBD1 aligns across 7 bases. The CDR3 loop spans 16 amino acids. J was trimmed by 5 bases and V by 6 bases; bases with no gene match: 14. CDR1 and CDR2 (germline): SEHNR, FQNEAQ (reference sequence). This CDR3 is CASRFGQDLRGDTQYF. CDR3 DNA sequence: TGTGCCAGCAGATTCGGACAGGACCTGAGGGGAGATACGCAGTATTTT.

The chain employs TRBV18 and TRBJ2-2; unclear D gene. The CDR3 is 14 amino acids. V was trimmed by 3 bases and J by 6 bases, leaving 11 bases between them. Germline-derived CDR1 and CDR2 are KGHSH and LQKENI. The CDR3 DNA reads TGTGCCAGCTCACCCGTAGACCAGGCCGGGGAGCTGTTTTTT. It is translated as CASSPVDQAGELFF.

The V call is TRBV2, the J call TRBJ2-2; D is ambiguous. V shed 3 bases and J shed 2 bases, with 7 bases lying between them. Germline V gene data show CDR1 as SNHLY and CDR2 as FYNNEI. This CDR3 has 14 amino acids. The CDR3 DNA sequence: TGTGCCAGCAGTGAGACCACAAACACCGGGGAGCTGTTTTTT. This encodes CASSETTNTGELFF.

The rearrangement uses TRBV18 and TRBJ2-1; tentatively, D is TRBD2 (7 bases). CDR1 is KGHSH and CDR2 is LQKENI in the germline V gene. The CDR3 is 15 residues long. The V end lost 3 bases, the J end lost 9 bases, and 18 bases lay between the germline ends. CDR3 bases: TGTGCCAGCTCACCCCTACTTGGGGGGGCGGGTGAGCAGTTCTTC. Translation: CASSPLLGGAGEQFF.

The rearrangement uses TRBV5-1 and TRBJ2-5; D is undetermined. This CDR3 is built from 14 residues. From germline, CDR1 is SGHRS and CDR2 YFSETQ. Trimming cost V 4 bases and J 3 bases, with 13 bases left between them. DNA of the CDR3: TGCGCCAGCAGCCCAGGCCCGACAAAAGAGACCCAGTACTTC. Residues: CASSPGPTKETQYF.